The rows below give T cell receptor beta chains drawn from one sample of a study of shared clonotypes between healthy human individuals. TCRdb's table, derived via immunoSEQ multiplex PCR, lists solely in-frame clones and lacks some. Of approximately 180,000 clones in the sample, roughly 93% were seen once. The sequencing input was naive CD4+ T cells sorted from blood. The receptor set was obtained from a woman under 40 in good health. The CDR3 runs from the conserved cysteine through the conserved F or W. A D gene is named only where the DNA matches it firmly. Clone size is stated in some rows and not others, as once, few, many or a class when expanded.

size,J,D,V,CDR3,DNA
.,TRBJ2-7,TRBD2,TRBV7-2,CASSLDKREPVAYEQYF,TGTGCCAGCAGCTTAGACAAGCGGGAGCCGGTTGCCTACGAGCAGTACTTC
.,TRBJ2-5,.,TRBV5-1,CASSSYSNQETQYF,TGCGCCAGCAGCTCTTACAGTAACCAAGAGACCCAGTACTTC
.,TRBJ1-5,.,TRBV28,CASSSGQGNQPQHF,TGTGCCAGCAGTTCAGGGCAAGGCAATCAGCCCCAGCATTTT
.,TRBJ2-7,.,TRBV6-1,CASSVSIGQYF,TGTGCCAGCAGTGTCTCTATCGGGCAGTACTTC
few,TRBJ2-7,TRBD1,TRBV28,CASSRTGYDEQYF,TGTGCCAGCAGCCGGACAGGGTACGACGAGCAGTACTTC
once,TRBJ2-7,TRBD1,TRBV19,CASSLYPPGQGKEQYF,TGTGCCAGTAGTCTTTATCCTCCGGGACAGGGGAAAGAGCAGTACTTC
.,TRBJ2-7,.,TRBV20-1,CSARPAYEQYF,TGCAGTGCTAGACCCGCCTACGAGCAGTACTTC
once,TRBJ2-7,TRBD1,TRBV27,CASKVGQGAYEQYF,TGTGCCAGCAAAGTCGGGCAGGGGGCCTACGAGCAGTACTTC
.,TRBJ1-1,.,TRBV28,CASLVWPTEAFF,TGTGCCAGCCTGGTTTGGCCCACTGAAGCTTTCTTT
.,TRBJ2-3,.,TRBV27,CASSLIQTDTQYF,TGTGCCAGCAGTTTAATTCAGACAGATACGCAGTATTTT
.,TRBJ2-1,TRBD2,TRBV19,CASTISGSSYNEQFF,TGTGCCAGTACTATTAGCGGGAGTTCTTACAATGAGCAGTTCTTC
.,TRBJ2-1,TRBD1,TRBV28,CASSSPGTGRYEQFF,TGTGCCAGCAGTTCCCCCGGGACAGGGCGCTATGAGCAGTTCTTC
.,TRBJ2-7,TRBD1,TRBV28,CASSSQGQGRSSYEQYF,TGTGCCAGCAGTTCCCAAGGACAGGGGCGAAGCTCCTACGAGCAGTACTTC
once,TRBJ2-7,TRBD2,TRBV7-9,CASSLGGLHSYEQYF,TGTGCCAGCAGCTTAGGGGGACTACACTCCTACGAGCAGTACTTC